Listed below are T cell receptor beta chains from one sample, sequenced in a study of blood T cell repertoires in COVID-19. Profiled with immunoSEQ multiplex PCR; TCRdb holds only in-frame clones, not every one. The sample lists under 200,000 clones, roughly 80% occurring once. Sequenced input: PBMCs or T cells enriched from blood (not recorded which). The receptor source for this set is a middle-aged woman with acute COVID-19. The CDR3 runs from the conserved cysteine through the conserved F or W. D genes are given only for firm matches. The size field is filled for only some rows; it gives once, few, many or a size class.

>TRBJ2-7|TRBV14|-|-
CASSHRQDPYEQYF
TGTGCCAGCAGCCACCGACAGGACCCCTACGAGCAGTACTTC
>TRBJ1-2|TRBV12-3/TRBV12-4|-|-
CASSLTGSYGYTF
TGTGCCAGCAGTTTAACGGGTTCCTATGGCTACACCTTC
>TRBJ2-3|TRBV5-1|-|-
CASSMVGSGGTDTQYF
TGCGCCAGCAGCATGGTGGGTAGCGGAGGCACAGATACGCAGTATTTT
>TRBJ1-1|TRBV15|-|-
CATSRDLDKNTEAFF
TGTGCCACCAGCAGAGATCTTGACAAGAACACTGAAGCTTTCTTT
>TRBJ2-5|TRBV30|once|-
CAWSVLPQGPRETQYF
TGTGCCTGGAGTGTACTCCCCCAGGGCCCGAGAGAGACCCAGTACTTC
>TRBJ1-6|TRBV5-6|-|TRBD1
CASSLYRGQNSPLHF
TGTGCCAGCAGCTTGTACAGGGGGCAGAATTCACCCCTCCACTTT
>TRBJ2-5|TRBV4-1|-|TRBD1
CASSQGDRDVETQYF
TGCGCCAGCAGCCAAGGGGACAGGGACGTCGAGACCCAGTACTTC
>TRBJ1-5|TRBV2|few|TRBD1
CASLWGQGNQPQHF
TGTGCCAGCCTCTGGGGACAGGGAAATCAGCCCCAGCATTTT
>TRBJ2-1|TRBV6-5|-|TRBD2
CASSYSSGGNYNEQFF
TGTGCCAGCAGTTACTCTAGCGGGGGGAATTACAATGAGCAGTTCTTC
>TRBJ2-5|TRBV19|-|-
CASSIRGGRETQYF
TGTGCCAGTAGTATAAGGGGGGGTAGAGAGACCCAGTACTTC
>TRBJ2-5|TRBV28|-|-
CASSLLGSRGETQYF
TGTGCCAGCAGTTTATTGGGGTCTCGGGGAGAGACCCAGTACTTC
>TRBJ1-5|TRBV11-2|-|-
CASSSTGNRQPQHF
TGTGCCAGCAGCTCAACAGGGAATCGTCAGCCCCAGCATTTT
>TRBJ2-1|TRBV29-1|-|TRBD2
CSVPNLAGGSYNEQFF
TGCAGCGTTCCCAACTTAGCGGGAGGCTCCTACAATGAGCAGTTCTTC
>TRBJ2-1|TRBV5-3|-|TRBD2
CARSLASGRARNEQFF
TGTGCCAGAAGCTTGGCTAGCGGGAGGGCGAGGAATGAGCAGTTCTTC
>TRBJ1-4|TRBV5-1|-|TRBD1
CASSLDRDRQLFF
TGCGCCAGCAGCTTGGACAGGGACAGGCAACTGTTTTTT
>TRBJ1-5|TRBV5-1|-|-
CASSLGVPGSNQPQHF
TGCGCCAGCAGCTTGGGAGTTCCCGGTAGCAATCAGCCCCAGCATTTT
>TRBJ2-2|TRBV11-2|-|TRBD2
CASSLVPSGRAGGELFF
TGTGCCAGCAGCTTAGTACCCAGCGGGAGAGCGGGCGGGGAGCTGTTTTTT
>TRBJ1-1|TRBV10-3|-|-
CAISEGFEPRGGEAFF
TGTGCCATCAGTGAGGGGTTTGAGCCAAGGGGCGGTGAAGCTTTCTTT
>TRBJ2-1|TRBV7-6|-|-
CASSLDRRGGSVEQFF
TGTGCCAGCAGCTTAGACCGCAGGGGCGGGAGCGTTGAGCAGTTCTTC
>TRBJ1-1|TRBV30|once|-
CALTGPGNTEAFF
TGTGCCTTGACAGGCCCGGGGAACACTGAAGCTTTCTTT
>TRBJ2-1|TRBV12-3/TRBV12-4|-|TRBD1
CASSPRTGVGFF
TGTGCCAGCAGTCCCCGGACAGGGGTTGGGTTCTTC
>TRBJ2-3|TRBV7-3|-|-
CASSSVGTSAMGTQYF
TGTGCCAGCAGCTCCGTCGGGACAAGCGCAATGGGAACGCAGTATTTT
>TRBJ2-7|TRBV6-5|-|-
CASSPGPIYEQYF
TGTGCCAGCAGCCCGGGTCCTATCTACGAGCAGTACTTC
>TRBJ2-2|TRBV5-1|-|TRBD1
CASSDRVDTGELFF
TGCGCCAGCTCGGACAGGGTGGACACCGGGGAGCTGTTTTTT
>TRBJ1-2|TRBV30|few|-
CAWSVRQIGGYTF
TGTGCCTGGAGTGTACGACAGATAGGGGGCTACACCTTC
>TRBJ2-7|TRBV5-1|-|TRBD2
CASSLASGLEAYEQYF
TGCGCCAGCAGCTTGGCCTCCGGACTAGAGGCCTACGAGCAGTACTTC
>TRBJ1-2|TRBV18|-|TRBD1
CASTRERGLSEGYTF
TGTGCCTCTACCCGAGAAAGGGGGCTATCCGAAGGCTACACCTTC
>TRBJ2-3|TRBV5-1|-|TRBD2
CASSLSLAGGPNTDTQYF
TGCGCCAGCAGCTTGTCCCTAGCGGGAGGGCCAAACACAGATACGCAGTATTTT
>TRBJ1-3|TRBV29-1|-|-
CSVEDPADSSGNTIYF
TGCAGCGTTGAAGATCCTGCGGACTCCTCTGGAAACACCATATATTTT
>TRBJ2-3|TRBV29-1|-|TRBD1
CSAPPGQSLDTQYF
TGCAGCGCTCCTCCGGGACAGTCGTTAGATACGCAGTATTTT
>TRBJ1-3|TRBV7-3|-|-
CASSLDRGNTIYF
TGTGCCAGCAGCTTGGACAGAGGAAACACCATATATTTT
>TRBJ2-5|TRBV7-9|-|-
CASSSGRFGVPQETQYF
TGTGCCAGCAGCTCTGGGAGATTCGGGGTGCCCCAAGAGACCCAGTACTTC
>TRBJ2-5|TRBV5-5|few|-
CASSPAGTSRGETQYF
TGTGCCAGCAGCCCAGCCGGGACTTCCAGAGGAGAGACCCAGTACTTC
>TRBJ1-5|TRBV27|once|-
CASSSQQGRGNQPQHF
TGTGCCAGCAGTTCGCAACAGGGTCGCGGCAATCAGCCCCAGCATTTT
>TRBJ1-2|TRBV5-4|-|TRBD1
CASSHGQGDGYTF
TGTGCCAGCAGCCATGGACAGGGCGATGGCTACACCTTC
>TRBJ2-3|TRBV5-4|few|TRBD2
CASSLLPGGPSEEDTQYF
TGTGCCAGCAGCTTGTTACCGGGAGGGCCCTCAGAAGAAGATACGCAGTATTTT
>TRBJ2-1|TRBV11-2|once|TRBD2
CASSFSGGSLNEQFF
TGTGCCAGCAGCTTTAGCGGCGGGAGCCTCAATGAGCAGTTCTTC
>TRBJ1-1|TRBV7-2|-|-
CASSRRGGVMNTEAFF
TGTGCCAGCAGCCGCCGTGGAGGGGTGATGAACACTGAAGCTTTCTTT
>TRBJ2-3|TRBV9|-|TRBD1
CASSPMDRVDTQYF
TGTGCCAGCAGCCCCATGGACAGGGTGGATACGCAGTATTTT
>TRBJ2-1|TRBV4-1|-|TRBD2
CASSPRSSGSEYEQFF
TGCGCCAGCAGCCCGAGGTCTAGCGGGAGTGAGTATGAGCAGTTCTTC
>TRBJ1-2|TRBV27|few|-
CASSFRGGGGVYGYTF
TGTGCCAGCAGTTTTAGAGGCGGGGGAGGGGTCTATGGCTACACCTTC
>TRBJ2-7|TRBV19|few|-
CASSKNGVSYEQYF
TGTGCCAGTAGCAAGAACGGTGTGTCCTACGAGCAGTACTTC
>TRBJ1-5|TRBV30|-|-
CAWSRTGNQPQHF
TGTGCCTGGTCCCGGACGGGGAATCAGCCCCAGCATTTT
>TRBJ2-1|TRBV27|-|TRBD2
CASSSQGRTSGRNEQFF
TGTGCCAGCAGTTCCCAAGGTAGGACTAGCGGGAGGAATGAGCAGTTCTTC
>TRBJ2-7|TRBV10-3|-|-
CATMYAGTPSEQYF
TGTGCCACCATGTACGCCGGGACACCAAGCGAGCAGTACTTC
>TRBJ2-5|TRBV6-5|-|TRBD1
CASIRHRGLGETQYF
TGTGCCAGCATCCGTCACAGGGGTCTGGGAGAGACCCAGTACTTC
>TRBJ2-5|TRBV3-1/TRBV3-2|once|-
CASSLRSQETQYF
TGTGCCAGCAGCCTGAGAAGTCAAGAGACCCAGTACTTC
>TRBJ1-2|TRBV28|-|-
CASREGRELYGYTF
TGTGCCAGCAGGGAGGGACGGGAACTCTATGGCTACACCTTC